The 13 T cell receptor beta chains below were found in one sample sequenced in a study of blood T cell repertoires in COVID-19. The data were produced by immunoSEQ multiplex PCR, yet TCRdb's version contains in-frame clones alone and is incomplete. The data show about 480,000 clones, roughly 90% seen once. The sample consisted of PBMCs or T cells enriched from blood (not recorded which). Source of these receptors: a woman in her 40s who had recovered from COVID-19.

The gene calls are TRBV11-2 and TRBJ1-4, with D possibly being TRBD1 (6 bases). Trimming cost V 5 bases and J 1 base, with 17 bases left between them. CDR3 length: 17 residues. Germline CDR1 is SGHAT and CDR2 is FQNNGV. CDR3 nucleotide sequence: TGTGCCAGCAGCCCACACCCGCTGACAGGAACTAATGAAAAACTGTTTTTT. Protein sequence: CASSPHPLTGTNEKLFF. The complete variable domain, with remaining parts taken from reference TRBV11-2 and TRBJ1-4, reads EAGVAQSPRYKIIEKRQSVAFWCNPISGHATLYWYQQILGQGPKLLIQFQNNGVVDDSQLPKDRFSAERLKGVDSTLKIQPAKLEDSAVYLCASSPHPLTGTNEKLFFGSGTQLSVL.

The chain employs TRBV19 and TRBJ2-2; no definite D call. There are 16 residues in the CDR3. CDR1 is LNHDA, CDR2 SQIVND, per germline (reference sequence). V gave up 5 bases and J gave up 2 bases, with 15 bases separating them. The CDR3 DNA sequence: TGTGCCAGTAGTTCCACGATTGTAACAAACACCGGGGAGCTGTTTTTT. Its protein is CASSSTIVTNTGELFF.

The rearrangement links TRBV5-1 to TRBJ1-1; a possible D gene is TRBD1 (6 bases). The germline V gene encodes CDR1 SGHRS and CDR2 YFSETQ. Deletions cut 0 bases from V and 4 bases from J, with 10 bases between. The CDR3 has 14 amino acids. The CDR3 DNA follows: TGCGCCAGCAGCTTGGGGGGGCGCCGCACTGAAGCTTTCTTT. Translating it yields CASSLGGRRTEAFF.

The chain couples TRBV19 to TRBJ1-2; D is possibly TRBD1 (6 bases). Trimming took 5 bases from V and 5 from J, leaving 24 bases between them. This CDR3 comprises 17 residues. Per germline, CDR1 LNHDA and CDR2 SQIVND (reference sequence). The CDR3 here is CASSYPANGTRTYGYTF. CDR3 nucleotide sequence: TGTGCCAGTAGTTACCCAGCCAATGGGACACGGACTTATGGCTACACCTTC.

This rearrangement joins TRBV2 to TRBJ2-4; tentative D call: TRBD1 (6 bases). The V end lost 4 bases, the J end lost 6 bases, and 10 bases lay between the germline ends. The CDR3 loop spans 13 amino acids. The germline V gene has CDR1 SNHLY and CDR2 FYNNEI. In nucleotides, the CDR3 is TGTGCCAGCAGTGCACAGGGCGGAAACATTCAGTACTTC. Translation gives CASSAQGGNIQYF.

This clone has just one count. V is TRBV12-3 or TRBV12-4 and J is TRBJ1-2; 9 nucleotides align to TRBD1. V was pared by 6 bases and J by 7 bases, with 0 bases of the junction left unmatched. The CDR3 loop spans 11 amino acids. CDR3 residues: CASRDRGGYTF. The CDR3 nucleotides are TGTGCCAGCAGGGACAGGGGTGGCTACACCTTC.

This rearrangement joins TRBV10-3 to TRBJ2-4, with TRBD2 matching 10 bases. This CDR3 contains 17 residues. Per the germline V gene, CDR1 is ENHRY and CDR2 is SYGVKD. V was pared by 2 bases and J by 7 bases, with 11 bases of the junction left unmatched. The CDR3 bases are TGTGCCATCAGTGAGGGACTAGCGGAGGTCCCGACGAACATTCAGTACTTC. This encodes CAISEGLAEVPTNIQYF.

V gene TRBV27 combines with J gene TRBJ1-1, with 8 bases aligning to TRBD1. Losses at the gene ends were 5 bases for V and 5 bases for J; bases not matched to a gene: 7. This CDR3 spans 14 amino acids. Germline CDR1 reads MNHEY; CDR2 reads SMNVEV (reference sequence). The CDR3 is CASSQGTGGTEAFF. DNA of the CDR3: TGTGCCAGCAGTCAAGGGACAGGTGGGACTGAAGCTTTCTTT.

The J gene is TRBJ1-2, the V gene TRBV18; 12 bases are a match to TRBD1. The CDR3 runs 15 residues. The junction had 4 bases not matched to a gene; V was cut back by 3 bases and J by 5 bases. Germline V gives CDR1 KGHSH, CDR2 LQKENI. The DNA of the CDR3 is TGTGCCAGCTCACCCGGGACAGGGGGCGAGTATGGCTACACCTTC. Its protein product is CASSPGTGGEYGYTF.

The rearrangement links TRBV24-1 to TRBJ2-1; TRBD2 matches at 10 bases. Germline trimming cut 6 bases from V and 0 bases from J; bases unmatched to any gene: 7. There are 17 residues in the CDR3. CDR1 and CDR2 (germline): KGHDR, SFDVKD. The CDR3 is CATSPELAGSSYNEQFF. In nucleotides, the CDR3 is TGTGCCACCAGTCCGGAACTAGCGGGGAGCTCCTACAATGAGCAGTTCTTC.

This sequence joins TRBV4-1 and TRBJ1-2, with TRBD1 matching over 7 bases. The junction had 6 bases not matched to a gene; V was cut back by 2 bases and J by 3 bases. The CDR3 has 15 residues. The V gene's germline CDR1 is MGHRA and CDR2 YSYEKL. For the CDR3, the DNA is TGCGCCAGCAGCCAATCCGCCGGGACAGACTATGGCTACACCTTC. Protein product: CASSQSAGTDYGYTF.

This clone was detected a few times. The rearrangement links TRBV7-2 to TRBJ1-2; weak D call: TRBD1 (5 bases). Germline values: CDR1 SGHTA, CDR2 FQGNSA. V lost 0 bases to trimming and J lost 0 bases, with 5 bases between them. The CDR3 has 14 residues. DNA of the CDR3: TGTGCCAGCAGCTTAGCAGGGGCTAACTATGGCTACACCTTC. Encoded protein: CASSLAGANYGYTF.

The gene calls are TRBV7-9 and TRBJ1-1; TRBD1 agrees at 7 bases. CDR3 size: 14 residues. CDR1 and CDR2 from the germline V gene are SEHNR and FQNEAQ (reference sequence). V shed 8 bases, J shed 0 bases, and the junction held 6 bases outside the gene matches. The CDR3: CASDREYMNTEAFF. The CDR3 region has the DNA TGTGCCAGCGACAGGGAATACATGAACACTGAAGCTTTCTTT. The variable domain in full, with the rest retrieved from reference TRBV7-9 and TRBJ1-1, is DTGVSQNPRHKITKRGQNVTFRCDPISEHNRLYWYRQTLGQGPEFLTYFQNEAQLEKSRLLSDRFSAERPKGSFSTLEIQRTEQGDSAMYLCASDREYMNTEAFFGQGTRLTVV.